One and the same sample provided the 21 T cell receptor beta chains below, sequenced in a study of T cells in Graves' hyperthyroidism and ophthalmopathy. RNA transcripts were the template for amplifying TCR beta CDR3 regions. The HTBI set primed first-round TCR CDR3 RT-PCR. TCRdb reprocessed the multiplex PCR reads via MiXCR and lists one record per CDR3 protein. The sample gives 300,000 or so distinct CDR3 sequences, roughly 21% of which show up once; around 50% is in the top ten. The sequenced sample consisted of blood. These receptors originate from a woman between 45 and 60 years old with Graves' hyperthyroidism.

CDR3 residues: CASSSARMNTEAFF. In DNA, the CDR3 is TGCGCCAGCAGCTCGGCTCGGATGAACACTGAAGCTTTCTTT. The chain is built from TRBV5-1 and TRBJ1-1; D not resolved. Per the germline V gene, CDR1 is SGHRS and CDR2 is YFSETQ. The CDR3 extends over 14 amino acids. Between the trimmed V and J ends, which lost 3 bases and 0 bases, there was a span of 9 bases.

This chain connects TRBV5-1 to TRBJ1-3; 7 bases are a match to TRBD1. Looked up from germline, CDR1 is SGHRS and CDR2 is YFSETQ. The CDR3 sequence is 13 residues long. V lost 4 bases and J lost 6; bases outside the gene matches: 4. The CDR3 DNA reads TGCGCCAGCAGCACGGGACAGTTAAACACCATATATTTT. Protein sequence: CASSTGQLNTIYF.

This clonotype was recorded many times. V is TRBV12-3 or TRBV12-4 and J is TRBJ2-1; D might be TRBD2 (5 bases). Trimming left V 5 bases short and J 0 bases short, with 11 bases between. The CDR3 length is 15 residues. As DNA, the CDR3 is TGTGCCAGCAGTCCCGGGGTAAGCTCCTACAATGAGCAGTTCTTC. Translation gives CASSPGVSSYNEQFF.

This clonotype has just a few counts. The chain recombines TRBV7-3 with TRBJ2-5; D gene uncertain. Germline V gene sequence: CDR1 SGHTA, CDR2 FQGTGA. The ends were cut back, 5 bases at V and 2 bases at J, with 12 bases in the middle. This CDR3 is built from 14 residues. The CDR3 region has the DNA TGTGCCAGCAGCCCCGGGTCTTCTCAAGAGACCCAGTACTTC. This encodes CASSPGSSQETQYF.

V usage is TRBV20-1 and J usage is TRBJ1-2, with no clear D. This CDR3 has 15 amino acids. Germline V CDR1 and CDR2: DFQATT, SNEGSKA (reference sequence). V was trimmed by 0 bases and J by 4 bases, leaving 15 bases between them. The CDR3 loop is CSARDLESDGYGYTF. The CDR3 bases are TGCAGTGCTAGAGATTTGGAATCGGACGGCTATGGCTACACCTTC.

V gene TRBV12-3 or TRBV12-4 combines with J gene TRBJ2-1; tentative D call: TRBD1 (5 bases). V shed 2 bases and J shed 8 bases, with 16 bases lying between them. CDR3 length equals 15 residues. CDR3 in amino acids: CASSLFRGRVDEQFF. As DNA, the CDR3 is TGTGCCAGCAGTTTATTTAGGGGTAGGGTCGATGAGCAGTTCTTC.

This clonotype has ten or more counts. This rearrangement joins TRBV7-9 to TRBJ2-5, with 10 bases identical to TRBD2. This CDR3 is built from 17 residues. The germline V gene encodes CDR1 SEHNR and CDR2 FQNEAQ (reference sequence). V shed 5 bases and J 2 bases; nucleotides not matched to a gene: 11. The CDR3 nucleotides read TGTGCCAGCAGCCCGTGGGTGGCTAGCGGGAGACAAGAGACCCAGTACTTC. Amino acids: CASSPWVASGRQETQYF. Based on the CDR3 plus reference TRBV7-9 and TRBJ2-5, the full variable domain is DTGVSQNPRHKITKRGQNVTFRCDPISEHNRLYWYRQTLGQGPEFLTYFQNEAQLEKSRLLSDRFSAERPKGSFSTLEIQRTEQGDSAMYLCASSPWVASGRQETQYFGPGTRLLVL.

This clonotype has just a few counts. The CDR3 loop is CAISEGPTSYGYTF. CDR3 coding DNA: TGTGCCATCAGTGAGGGACCGACTAGTTATGGCTACACCTTC. V usage is TRBV10-3 and J usage is TRBJ1-2, with D unclear. From germline, CDR1 is ENHRY and CDR2 SYGVKD. The CDR3 sequence is 14 residues long. V was cut by 2 bases and J by 5 bases, with 12 bases left in between.

This clonotype was counted ten times or more. V usage is TRBV5-5 and J usage is TRBJ2-1; TRBD1 matches at 10 bases. J lost 7 bases, V lost 4 bases, and 8 bases had no gene match. CDR1 is SGHKS and CDR2 is YYEKEE in the germline V gene (reference sequence). The CDR3 is 15 residues long. As DNA, the CDR3 is TGTGCCAGCAGCCCCGGGGGACAGGGGTTGAATGAGCAGTTCTTC. This encodes CASSPGGQGLNEQFF. The complete variable domain, with remaining parts taken from reference TRBV5-5 and TRBJ2-1, reads DAGVTQSPTHLIKTRGQQVTLRCSPISGHKSVSWYQQVLGQGPQFIFQYYEKEERGRGNFPDRFSARQFPNYSSELNVNALLLGDSALYLCASSPGGQGLNEQFFGPGTRLTVL.

V and J are TRBV28 and TRBJ1-3; D unresolved. V was clipped by 4 bases and J by 1 base, with 11 bases between them. Germline-derived CDR1 and CDR2 are MDHEN and SYDVKM. This CDR3 has 15 amino acids. The CDR3, as DNA: TGTGCCAGCAGTTCCTCCCCTCTATCTGGAAACACCATATATTTT. It yields the protein CASSSSPLSGNTIYF.

CDR3 sequence reads: CSVRGGEHTEAFF. For the CDR3, the DNA is TGCAGCGTTAGGGGGGGCGAGCACACTGAAGCTTTCTTT. The chain carries TRBV29-1 and TRBJ1-1, with D perhaps matching TRBD1 (6 bases). V was pared by 5 bases and J by 3 bases, with 13 bases between. The CDR3 runs to 13 residues. The germline CDR1 and CDR2 sequences are SQVTM and ANQGSEA.

This clonotype was recorded at least ten times. The chain uses TRBV20-1 and TRBJ2-7, with a possible D match to TRBD2 (6 bases). Germline CDR1 and CDR2: DFQATT and SNEGSKA (reference sequence). This CDR3 region has 14 residues. Deletions cut 6 bases from V and 3 bases from J, with 18 bases between. CDR3 coding DNA: TGCAGTGCCCACCCCTCAGGGACTGACTACGAGCAGTACTTC. Translated: CSAHPSGTDYEQYF.

The CDR3 DNA follows: TGTGCCAGCAGCTTAACGCAGGGGCCCGGGGAGCTGTTTTTT. Translating it yields CASSLTQGPGELFF. This chain uses TRBV7-9 with TRBJ2-2; possible D gene TRBD1, 6 bases. Germline loops: CDR1 SEHNR, CDR2 FQNEAQ (reference sequence). The V and J ends lost 2 bases and 6 bases respectively, with 10 bases between them. The CDR3 has 14 residues.

This clonotype was seen a handful of times. The chain carries TRBV6-1 and TRBJ1-1; maybe TRBD1 (6 bases). CDR1 and CDR2 from the germline V gene are MNHNS and SASEGT. This CDR3 region has 13 residues. V was trimmed by 2 bases and J by 10 bases, leaving 14 bases between them. The CDR3 sequence: CASSEFSRGRAFF. For the CDR3, the DNA is TGTGCCAGCAGTGAATTTTCCCGGGGGCGAGCTTTCTTT.

In this sample, this clonotype turned up many times. The genes are TRBV2 and TRBJ2-1; 8 positions match TRBD1. The CDR3 covers 15 residues. The germline gives CDR1 SNHLY, CDR2 FYNNEI. Trimming at V came to 2 bases and at J to 3 bases, leaving 3 bases not matched to a gene. CDR3 residues: CASSEKGQVYNEQFF. Written as DNA, the CDR3 is TGTGCCAGCAGTGAAAAGGGACAGGTCTACAATGAGCAGTTCTTC.

This clonotype was observed a few times. The chain joins TRBV28 to TRBJ1-5; D not resolved. In germline, CDR1 is MDHEN, CDR2 SYDVKM. The V end lost 8 bases, the J end lost 1 base, and 9 bases lay between the germline ends. The CDR3 consists of 13 residues. This CDR3 reads CASDVLSNQPQHF. DNA of the CDR3: TGTGCCAGCGACGTCTTAAGCAATCAGCCCCAGCATTTT.

The chain employs TRBV25-1 and TRBJ1-1; maybe TRBD1 (6 bases). V dropped 7 bases and J dropped 3 bases, with 9 bases sitting between them. CDR3 length: 12 amino acids. In germline, CDR1 is MGHDK, CDR2 SYGVNS. The CDR3 protein is CASMQGHTEAFF. The CDR3 DNA follows: TGTGCCAGCATGCAGGGGCACACTGAAGCTTTCTTT.

The table lists this clonotype with many counts. This sequence joins TRBV7-3 and TRBJ2-5, with a tentative D call TRBD2 (6 bases). The CDR3 sequence is 14 residues long. Germline lookup yields CDR1 SGHTA and CDR2 FQGTGA. The V end lost 5 bases, the J end lost 1 base, and 11 bases lay between the germline ends. The CDR3 sequence is CASSPRGLQETQYF. The CDR3 DNA reads TGTGCCAGCAGCCCGCGGGGTCTCCAAGAGACCCAGTACTTC. Supplemented by reference TRBV7-3 and TRBJ2-5, the full variable domain reads GAGVSQTPSNKVTEKGKYVELRCDPISGHTALYWYRQSLGQGPEFLIYFQGTGAADDSGLPNDRFFAVRPEGSVSTLKIQRTERGDSAVYLCASSPRGLQETQYFGPGTRLLVL.

As DNA, the CDR3 is TGCAGGGCCGGACAGGGCCTTGTGGATGGCTACACCTTC. This encodes CRAGQGLVDGYTF. V usage is TRBV20-1 and J usage is TRBJ1-2; 8 bases agree with TRBD1. This CDR3 contains 13 residues. Germline V gene data show CDR1 as DFQATT and CDR2 as SNEGSKA (reference sequence).

To note about this clonotype: Since a much larger clone is just one base distant, this may be a read error. This chain links TRBV5-1 with TRBJ2-5, with TRBD1 identical over 10 bases. Germline V gene lookup returns CDR1 SGHRS and CDR2 YFSETQ. The length of the CDR3 is 14 residues. Unmatched junction bases numbered 4, after V lost 3 bases and J lost 5 bases. CDR3 residues: CASSWDRGYETQYF. The CDR3 region has the DNA TGCGCCAGCAGCTGGGACAGGGGCTATGAGACCCAGTACTTC.

This clonotype has only a few counts. The V and J genes are TRBV29-1 and TRBJ2-2; D is perhaps TRBD2 (6 bases). This CDR3 is built from 14 residues. Per germline, CDR1 SQVTM and CDR2 ANQGSEA. With 3 bases removed from V and 1 base from J, the gap between germline ends came to 9 bases. The CDR3 region has the DNA TGCAGCGTTGATGTGGGGGGGAACACCGGGGAGCTGTTTTTT. Translation gives CSVDVGGNTGELFF.